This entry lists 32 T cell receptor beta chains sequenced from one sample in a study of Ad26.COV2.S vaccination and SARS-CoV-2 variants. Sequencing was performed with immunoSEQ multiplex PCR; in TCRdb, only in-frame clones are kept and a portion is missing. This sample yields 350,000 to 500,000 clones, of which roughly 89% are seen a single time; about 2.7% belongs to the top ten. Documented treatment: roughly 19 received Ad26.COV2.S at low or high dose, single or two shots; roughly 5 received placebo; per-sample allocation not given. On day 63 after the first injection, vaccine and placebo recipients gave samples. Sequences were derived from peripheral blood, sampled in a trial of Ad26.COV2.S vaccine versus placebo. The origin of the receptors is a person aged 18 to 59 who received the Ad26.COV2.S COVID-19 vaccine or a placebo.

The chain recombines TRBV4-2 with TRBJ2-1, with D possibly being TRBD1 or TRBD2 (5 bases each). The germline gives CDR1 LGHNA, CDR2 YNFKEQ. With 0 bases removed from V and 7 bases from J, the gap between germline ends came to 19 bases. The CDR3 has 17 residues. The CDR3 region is CASSQDWSGADENEQFF. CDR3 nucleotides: TGTGCCAGCAGCCAAGATTGGTCCGGGGCCGATGAGAATGAGCAGTTCTTC.

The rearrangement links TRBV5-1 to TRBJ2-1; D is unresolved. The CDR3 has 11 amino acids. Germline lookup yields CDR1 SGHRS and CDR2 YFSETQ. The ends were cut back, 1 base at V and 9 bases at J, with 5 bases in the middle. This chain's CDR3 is CASSLRVEQFF. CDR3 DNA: TGCGCCAGCAGCTTGAGGGTTGAGCAGTTCTTC.

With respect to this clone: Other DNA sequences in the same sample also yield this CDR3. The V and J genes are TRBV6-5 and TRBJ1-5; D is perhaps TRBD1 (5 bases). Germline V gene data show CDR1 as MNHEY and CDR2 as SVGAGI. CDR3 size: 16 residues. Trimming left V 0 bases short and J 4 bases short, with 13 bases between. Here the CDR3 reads CASSYSPPGGNQPQHF. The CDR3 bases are TGTGCCAGCAGTTACTCGCCCCCTGGGGGGAATCAGCCCCAGCATTTT.

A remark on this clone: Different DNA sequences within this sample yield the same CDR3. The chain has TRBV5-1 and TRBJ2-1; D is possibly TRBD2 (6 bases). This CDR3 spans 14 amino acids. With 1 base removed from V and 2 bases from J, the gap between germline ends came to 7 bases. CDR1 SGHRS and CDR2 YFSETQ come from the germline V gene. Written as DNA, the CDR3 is TGCGCCAGCAGCTTGTCGGGGGCCTACAATGAGCAGTTCTTC. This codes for CASSLSGAYNEQFF.

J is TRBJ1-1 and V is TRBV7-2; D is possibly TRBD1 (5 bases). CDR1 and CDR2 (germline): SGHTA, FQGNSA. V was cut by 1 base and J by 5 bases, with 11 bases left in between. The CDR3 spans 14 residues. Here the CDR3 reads CASSLVRSGTEAFF. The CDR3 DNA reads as TGTGCCAGCAGCTTAGTTCGGTCAGGGACTGAAGCTTTCTTT.

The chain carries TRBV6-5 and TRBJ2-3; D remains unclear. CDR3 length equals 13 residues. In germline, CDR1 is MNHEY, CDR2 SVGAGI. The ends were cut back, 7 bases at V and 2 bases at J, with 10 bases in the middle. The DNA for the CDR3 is TGTGCCAGCAAGGTTGTCAACACAGATACGCAGTATTTT. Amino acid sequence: CASKVVNTDTQYF.

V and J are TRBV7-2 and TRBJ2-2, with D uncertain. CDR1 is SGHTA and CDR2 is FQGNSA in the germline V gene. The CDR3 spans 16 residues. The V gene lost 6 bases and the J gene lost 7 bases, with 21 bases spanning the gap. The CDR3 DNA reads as TGTGCCAGCAGTCCCAGGCACGGGCCCTTTGGCGGGGAGCTGTTTTTT. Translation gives CASSPRHGPFGGELFF.

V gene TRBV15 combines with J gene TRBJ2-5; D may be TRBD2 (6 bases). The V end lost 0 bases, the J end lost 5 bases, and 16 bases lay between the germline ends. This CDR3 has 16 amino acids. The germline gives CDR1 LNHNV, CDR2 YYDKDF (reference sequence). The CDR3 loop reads CATSRDRGALFETQYF. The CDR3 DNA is TGTGCCACCAGCAGAGATCGCGGGGCCCTATTTGAGACCCAGTACTTC. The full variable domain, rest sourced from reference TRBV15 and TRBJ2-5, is DAMVIQNPRYQVTQFGKPVTLSCSQTLNHNVMYWYQQKSSQAPKLLFHYYDKDFNNEADTPDNFQSRRPNTSFCFLDIRSPGLGDTAMYLCATSRDRGALFETQYFGPGTRLLVL.

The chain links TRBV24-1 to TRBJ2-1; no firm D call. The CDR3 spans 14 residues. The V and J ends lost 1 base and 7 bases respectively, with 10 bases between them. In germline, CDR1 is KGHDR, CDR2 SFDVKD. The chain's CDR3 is CATSDFPLGNEQFF. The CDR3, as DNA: TGTGCCACCAGTGATTTTCCCCTGGGGAATGAGCAGTTCTTC.

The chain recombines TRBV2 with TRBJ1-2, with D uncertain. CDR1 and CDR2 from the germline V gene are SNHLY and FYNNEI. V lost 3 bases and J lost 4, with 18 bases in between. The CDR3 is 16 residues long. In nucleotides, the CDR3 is TGTGCCAGCAGTGAGACCGGGAGAACTTCGGGCTATGGCTACACCTTC. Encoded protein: CASSETGRTSGYGYTF.

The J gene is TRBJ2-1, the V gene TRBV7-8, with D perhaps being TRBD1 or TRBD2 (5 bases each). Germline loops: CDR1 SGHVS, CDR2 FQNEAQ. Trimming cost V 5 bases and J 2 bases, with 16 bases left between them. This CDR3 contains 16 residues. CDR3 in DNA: TGTGCCAGCAGCCCAAGGCCAGGGAGTGCCTACAATGAGCAGTTCTTC. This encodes CASSPRPGSAYNEQFF.

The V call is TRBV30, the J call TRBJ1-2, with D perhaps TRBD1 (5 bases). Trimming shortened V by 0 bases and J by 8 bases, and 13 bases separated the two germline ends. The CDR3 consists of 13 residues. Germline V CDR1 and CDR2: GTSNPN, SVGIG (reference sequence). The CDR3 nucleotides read TGTGCCTGGAGTGTAAGCCAGGGAAGGGGCTACACCTTC. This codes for CAWSVSQGRGYTF.

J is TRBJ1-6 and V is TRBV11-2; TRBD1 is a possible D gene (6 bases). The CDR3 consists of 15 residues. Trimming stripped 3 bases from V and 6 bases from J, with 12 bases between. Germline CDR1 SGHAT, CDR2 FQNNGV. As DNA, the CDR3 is TGTGCCAGCAGCTTTGTGGGACACCGTAATTCACCCCTCCACTTT. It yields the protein CASSFVGHRNSPLHF.

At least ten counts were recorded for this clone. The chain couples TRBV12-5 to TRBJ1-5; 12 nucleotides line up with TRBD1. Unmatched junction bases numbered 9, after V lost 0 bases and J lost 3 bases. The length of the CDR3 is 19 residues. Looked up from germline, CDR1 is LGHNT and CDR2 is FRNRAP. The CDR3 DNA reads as TGTGCTAGTGGTTTGGTCGCAGTTGGGACAGGGGGCCTCAATCAGCCCCAGCATTTT. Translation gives CASGLVAVGTGGLNQPQHF.

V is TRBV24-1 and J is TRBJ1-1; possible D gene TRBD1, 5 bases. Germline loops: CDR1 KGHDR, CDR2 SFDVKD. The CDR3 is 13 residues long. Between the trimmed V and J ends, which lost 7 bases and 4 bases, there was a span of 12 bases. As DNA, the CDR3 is TGTGCCACCAGGGGAGGGGAATCCACTGAAGCTTTCTTT. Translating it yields CATRGGESTEAFF.

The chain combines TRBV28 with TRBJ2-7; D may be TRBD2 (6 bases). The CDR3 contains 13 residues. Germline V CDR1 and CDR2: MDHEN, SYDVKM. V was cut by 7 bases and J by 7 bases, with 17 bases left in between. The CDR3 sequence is CASIGGLWGEQYF. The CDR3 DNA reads TGTGCCAGCATCGGAGGGCTTTGGGGAGAGCAGTACTTC.

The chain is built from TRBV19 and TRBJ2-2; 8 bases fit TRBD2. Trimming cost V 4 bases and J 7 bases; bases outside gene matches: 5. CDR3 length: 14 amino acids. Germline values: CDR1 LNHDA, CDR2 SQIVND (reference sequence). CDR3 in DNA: TGTGCCAGTAGTAGCGGGAGGTTCGTCGGGGAGCTGTTTTTT. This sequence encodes CASSSGRFVGELFF. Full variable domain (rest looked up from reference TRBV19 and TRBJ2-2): DGGITQSPKYLFRKEGQNVTLSCEQNLNHDAMYWYRQDPGQGLRLIYYSQIVNDFQKGDIAEGYSVSREKKESFPLTVTSAQKNPTAFYLCASSSGRFVGELFFGEGSRLTVL.

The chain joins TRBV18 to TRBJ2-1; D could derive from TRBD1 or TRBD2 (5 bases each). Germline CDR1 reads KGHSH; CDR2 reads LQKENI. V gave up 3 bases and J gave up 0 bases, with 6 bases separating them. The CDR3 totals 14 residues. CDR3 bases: TGTGCCAGCTCACCGGGGGTCTCCTACAATGAGCAGTTCTTC. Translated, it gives CASSPGVSYNEQFF.

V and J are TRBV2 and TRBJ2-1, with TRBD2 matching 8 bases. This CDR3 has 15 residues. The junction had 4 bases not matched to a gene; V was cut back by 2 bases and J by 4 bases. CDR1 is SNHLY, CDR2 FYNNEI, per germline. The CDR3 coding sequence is TGTGCCAGCAGTGAATTAGCGGGGTATTACAATGAGCAGTTCTTC. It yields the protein CASSELAGYYNEQFF.

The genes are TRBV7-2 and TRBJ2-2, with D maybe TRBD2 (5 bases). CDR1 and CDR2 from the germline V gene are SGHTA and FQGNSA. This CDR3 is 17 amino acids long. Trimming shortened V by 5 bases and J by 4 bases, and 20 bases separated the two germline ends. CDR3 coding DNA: TGTGCCAGCAGCCTCTTGTTCGCTAGCAGACGCACCGGGGAGCTGTTTTTT. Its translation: CASSLLFASRRTGELFF.

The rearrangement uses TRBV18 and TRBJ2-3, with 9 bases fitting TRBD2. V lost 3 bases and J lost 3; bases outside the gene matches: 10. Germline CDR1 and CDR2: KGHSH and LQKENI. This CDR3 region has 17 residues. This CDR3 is CASSPGQRGAWTDTQYF. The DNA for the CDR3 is TGTGCCAGCTCACCTGGTCAGCGGGGGGCCTGGACAGATACGCAGTATTTT.

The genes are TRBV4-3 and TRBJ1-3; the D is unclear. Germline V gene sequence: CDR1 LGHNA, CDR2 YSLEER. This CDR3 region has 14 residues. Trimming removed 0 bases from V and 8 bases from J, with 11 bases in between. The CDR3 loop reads CASSQDRSGYTIYF. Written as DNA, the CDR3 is TGCGCCAGCAGCCAAGATCGGAGTGGGTACACCATATATTTT.

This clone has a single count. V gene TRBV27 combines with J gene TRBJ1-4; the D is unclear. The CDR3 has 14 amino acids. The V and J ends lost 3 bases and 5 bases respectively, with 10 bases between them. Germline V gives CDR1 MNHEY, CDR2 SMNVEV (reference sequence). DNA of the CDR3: TGTGCCAGCAGTTTCATAGACAAGAATGAAAAACTGTTTTTT. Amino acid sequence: CASSFIDKNEKLFF.

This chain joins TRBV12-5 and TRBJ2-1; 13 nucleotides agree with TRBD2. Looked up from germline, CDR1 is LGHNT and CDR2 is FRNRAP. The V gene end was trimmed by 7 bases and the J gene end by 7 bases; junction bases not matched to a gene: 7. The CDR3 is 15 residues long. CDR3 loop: CASDPTSGGSNEQFF. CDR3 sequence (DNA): TGTGCTAGTGACCCGACTAGCGGGGGGTCTAATGAGCAGTTCTTC.

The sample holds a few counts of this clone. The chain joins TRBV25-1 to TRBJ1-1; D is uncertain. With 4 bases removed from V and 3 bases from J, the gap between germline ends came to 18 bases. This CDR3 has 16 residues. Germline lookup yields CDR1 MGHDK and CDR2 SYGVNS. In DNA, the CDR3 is TGTGCCAGCAGTGCCTGGGCCCCCACCCCAGACACTGAAGCTTTCTTT. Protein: CASSAWAPTPDTEAFF.

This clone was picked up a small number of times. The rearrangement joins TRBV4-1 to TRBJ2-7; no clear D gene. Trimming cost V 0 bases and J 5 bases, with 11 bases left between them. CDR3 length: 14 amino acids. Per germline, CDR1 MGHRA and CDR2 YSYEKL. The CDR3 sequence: CASSQDSQTHEQYV. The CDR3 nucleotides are TGCGCCAGCAGCCAAGATTCCCAGACCCACGAGCAGTACGTC.

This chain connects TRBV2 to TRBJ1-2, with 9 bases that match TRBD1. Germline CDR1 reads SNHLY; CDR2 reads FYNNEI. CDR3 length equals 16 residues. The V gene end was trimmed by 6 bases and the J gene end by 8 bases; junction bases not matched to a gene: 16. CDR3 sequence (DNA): TGTGCCAGCAGAAAACAGGGGGCTGCCAAGGCCAACGGCTACACCTTC. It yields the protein CASRKQGAAKANGYTF.

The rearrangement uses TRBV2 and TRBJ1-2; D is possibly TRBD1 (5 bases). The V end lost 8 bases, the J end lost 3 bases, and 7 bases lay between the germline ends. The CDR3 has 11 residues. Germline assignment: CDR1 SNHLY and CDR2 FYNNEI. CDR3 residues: CASATDYGYTF. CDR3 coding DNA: TGTGCCAGCGCGACAGACTATGGCTACACCTTC.

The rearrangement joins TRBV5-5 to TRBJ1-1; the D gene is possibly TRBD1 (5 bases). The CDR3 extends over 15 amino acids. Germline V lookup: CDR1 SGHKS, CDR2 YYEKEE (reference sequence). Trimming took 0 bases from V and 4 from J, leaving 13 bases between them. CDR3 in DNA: TGTGCCAGCAGCTTGGGCCCAGGGAGGGGCACTGAAGCTTTCTTT. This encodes CASSLGPGRGTEAFF.

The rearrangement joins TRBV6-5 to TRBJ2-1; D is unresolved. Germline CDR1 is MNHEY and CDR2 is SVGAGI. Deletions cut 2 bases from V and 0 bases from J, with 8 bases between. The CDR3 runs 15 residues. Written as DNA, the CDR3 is TGTGCCAGCAGTTACAGGCGAGACTCCTACAATGAGCAGTTCTTC. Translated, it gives CASSYRRDSYNEQFF.

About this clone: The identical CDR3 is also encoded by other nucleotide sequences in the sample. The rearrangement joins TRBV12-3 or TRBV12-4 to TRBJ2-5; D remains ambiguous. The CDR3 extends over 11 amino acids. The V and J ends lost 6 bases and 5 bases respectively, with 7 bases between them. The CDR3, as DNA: TGTGCCAGCAGCTACCGGGAGACCCAGTACTTC. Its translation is CASSYRETQYF.

CDR3 sequence (DNA): TGTGCCTGGCGGACTAGCGGGAACAATGAGCAGTTCTTC. As protein: CAWRTSGNNEQFF. The chain has TRBV30 and TRBJ2-1; 12 bases are shared with TRBD2. CDR1 is GTSNPN, CDR2 SVGIG, per germline (reference sequence). The trim removed 5 bases at V and 5 bases at J, leaving 1 base unmatched. The CDR3 totals 13 residues.